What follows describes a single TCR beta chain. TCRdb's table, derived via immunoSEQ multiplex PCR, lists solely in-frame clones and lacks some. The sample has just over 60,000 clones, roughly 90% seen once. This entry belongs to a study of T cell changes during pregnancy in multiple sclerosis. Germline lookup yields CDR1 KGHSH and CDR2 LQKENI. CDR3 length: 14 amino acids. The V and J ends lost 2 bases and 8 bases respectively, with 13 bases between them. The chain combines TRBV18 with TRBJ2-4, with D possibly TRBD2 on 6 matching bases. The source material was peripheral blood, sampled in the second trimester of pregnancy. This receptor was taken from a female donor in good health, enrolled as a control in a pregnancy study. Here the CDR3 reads CASSPSPGVDIQYF. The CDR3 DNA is TGTGCCAGCTCACCATCCCCGGGGGTGGACATTCAGTACTTC.